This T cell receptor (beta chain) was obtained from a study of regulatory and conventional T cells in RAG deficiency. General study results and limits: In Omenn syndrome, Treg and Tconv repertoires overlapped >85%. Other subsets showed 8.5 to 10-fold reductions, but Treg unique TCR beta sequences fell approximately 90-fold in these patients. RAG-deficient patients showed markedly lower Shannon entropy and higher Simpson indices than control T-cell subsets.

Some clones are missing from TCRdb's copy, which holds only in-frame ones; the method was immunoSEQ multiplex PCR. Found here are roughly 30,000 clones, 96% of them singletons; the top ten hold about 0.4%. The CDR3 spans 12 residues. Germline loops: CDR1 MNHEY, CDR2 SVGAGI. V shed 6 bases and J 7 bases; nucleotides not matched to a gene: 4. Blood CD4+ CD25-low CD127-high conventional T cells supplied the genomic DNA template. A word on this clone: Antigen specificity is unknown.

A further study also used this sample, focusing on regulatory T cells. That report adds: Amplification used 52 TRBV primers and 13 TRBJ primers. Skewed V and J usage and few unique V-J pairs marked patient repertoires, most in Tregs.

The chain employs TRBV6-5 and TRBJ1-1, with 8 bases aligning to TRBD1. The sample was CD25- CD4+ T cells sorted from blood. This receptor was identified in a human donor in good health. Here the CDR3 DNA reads TGTGCCAGCAGCAGGGACAGGATTGAAGCTTTCTTT. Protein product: CASSRDRIEAFF.